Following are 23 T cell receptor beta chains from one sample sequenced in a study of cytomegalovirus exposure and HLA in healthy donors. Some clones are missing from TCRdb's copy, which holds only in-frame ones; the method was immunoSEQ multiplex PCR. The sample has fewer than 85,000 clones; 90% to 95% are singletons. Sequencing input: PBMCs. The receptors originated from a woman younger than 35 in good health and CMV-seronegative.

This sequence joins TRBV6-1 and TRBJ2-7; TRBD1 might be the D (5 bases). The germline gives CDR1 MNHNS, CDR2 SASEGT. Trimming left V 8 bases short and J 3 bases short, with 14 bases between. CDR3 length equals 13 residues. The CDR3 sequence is CASEDTYNYEQYF. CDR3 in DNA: TGTGCCAGCGAGGACACATACAACTACGAGCAGTACTTC.

CDR3 in DNA: TGTGCCAGCACCGGGACAGGAAAGAATACGCAGTATTTT. Amino acid sequence: CASTGTGKNTQYF. The V gene is TRBV28, the J gene TRBJ2-3, with 8 positions matching TRBD1. The germline V gene encodes CDR1 MDHEN and CDR2 SYDVKM. V dropped 7 bases and J dropped 7; count of bases not matched to a gene: 7. The CDR3 covers 13 residues.

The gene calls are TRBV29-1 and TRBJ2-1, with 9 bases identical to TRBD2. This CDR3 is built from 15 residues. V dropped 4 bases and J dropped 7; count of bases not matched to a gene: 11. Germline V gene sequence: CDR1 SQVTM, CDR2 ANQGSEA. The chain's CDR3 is CSVAKLAGGGNEQFF. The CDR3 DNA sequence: TGCAGCGTTGCCAAACTGGCGGGGGGGGGTAATGAGCAGTTCTTC.

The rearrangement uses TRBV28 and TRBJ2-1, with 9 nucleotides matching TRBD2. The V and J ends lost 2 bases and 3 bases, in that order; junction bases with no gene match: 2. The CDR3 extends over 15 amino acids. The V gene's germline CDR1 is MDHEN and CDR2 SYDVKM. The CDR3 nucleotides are TGTGCCAGCAGTTTAGGCGGGGGGGTCTACAATGAGCAGTTCTTC. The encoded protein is CASSLGGGVYNEQFF.

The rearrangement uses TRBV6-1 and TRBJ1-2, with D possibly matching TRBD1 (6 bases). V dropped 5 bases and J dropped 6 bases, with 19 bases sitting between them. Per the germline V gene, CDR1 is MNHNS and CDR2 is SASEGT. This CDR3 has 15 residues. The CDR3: CASSRNRGALDGYTF. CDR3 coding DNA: TGTGCCAGCAGTAGAAATCGGGGGGCGCTAGATGGCTACACCTTC.

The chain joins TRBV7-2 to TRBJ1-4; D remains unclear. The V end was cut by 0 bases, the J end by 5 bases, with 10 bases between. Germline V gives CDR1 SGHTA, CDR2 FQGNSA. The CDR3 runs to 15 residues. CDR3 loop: CASSLARAANEKLFF. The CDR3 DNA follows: TGTGCCAGCAGCTTAGCGAGGGCAGCGAATGAAAAACTGTTTTTT.

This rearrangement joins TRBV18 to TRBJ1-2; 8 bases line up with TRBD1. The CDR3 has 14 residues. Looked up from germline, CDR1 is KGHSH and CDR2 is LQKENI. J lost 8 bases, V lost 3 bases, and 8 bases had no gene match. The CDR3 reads CASSPPQGAIGYTF. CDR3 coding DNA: TGTGCCAGCTCACCCCCCCAGGGGGCTATCGGCTACACCTTC.

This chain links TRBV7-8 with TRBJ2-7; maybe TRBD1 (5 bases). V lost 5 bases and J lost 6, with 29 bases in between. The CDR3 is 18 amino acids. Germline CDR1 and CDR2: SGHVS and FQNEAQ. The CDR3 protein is CASSPEVSSGLSFVEQYF. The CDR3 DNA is TGTGCCAGCAGCCCAGAGGTTAGCTCAGGGCTAAGTTTCGTCGAGCAGTACTTC.

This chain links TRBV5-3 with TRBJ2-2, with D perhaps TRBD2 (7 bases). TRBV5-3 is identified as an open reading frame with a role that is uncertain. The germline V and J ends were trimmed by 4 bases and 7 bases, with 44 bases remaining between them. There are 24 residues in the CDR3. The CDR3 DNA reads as TGTGCCAGAAGCCCCGAAAACACCCGCTATTCGCCTCTTAGGGGGGGGTTATGTGACGGGGAGCTGTTTTTT. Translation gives CARSPENTRYSPLRGGLCDGELFF.

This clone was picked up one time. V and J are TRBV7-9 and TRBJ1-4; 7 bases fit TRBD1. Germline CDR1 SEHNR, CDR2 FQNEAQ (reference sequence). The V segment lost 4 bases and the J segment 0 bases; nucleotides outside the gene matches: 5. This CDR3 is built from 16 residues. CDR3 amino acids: CASSSYQGATNEKLFF. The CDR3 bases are TGTGCCAGCAGCTCCTATCAGGGGGCAACTAATGAAAAACTGTTTTTT.

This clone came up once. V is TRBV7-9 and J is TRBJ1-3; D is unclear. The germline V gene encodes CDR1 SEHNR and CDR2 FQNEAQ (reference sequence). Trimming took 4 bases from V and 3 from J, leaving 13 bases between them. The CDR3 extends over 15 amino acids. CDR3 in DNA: TGTGCCAGCAGCTCTCGACAAACCCTTGGAAACACCATATATTTT. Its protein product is CASSSRQTLGNTIYF.

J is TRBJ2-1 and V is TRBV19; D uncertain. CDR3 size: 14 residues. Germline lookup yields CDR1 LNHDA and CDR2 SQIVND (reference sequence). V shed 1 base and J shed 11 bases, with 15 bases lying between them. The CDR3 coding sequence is TGTGCCAGTAGTATAGCGGGTTTCGAAGATAAGCAGTTCTTC. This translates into CASSIAGFEDKQFF.

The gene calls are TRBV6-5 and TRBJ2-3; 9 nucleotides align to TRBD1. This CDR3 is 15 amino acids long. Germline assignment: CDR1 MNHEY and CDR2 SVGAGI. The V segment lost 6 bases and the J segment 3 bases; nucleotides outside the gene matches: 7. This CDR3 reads CASSRPGTGTDTQYF. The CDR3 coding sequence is TGTGCCAGCAGCCGCCCCGGGACAGGGACAGATACGCAGTATTTT.

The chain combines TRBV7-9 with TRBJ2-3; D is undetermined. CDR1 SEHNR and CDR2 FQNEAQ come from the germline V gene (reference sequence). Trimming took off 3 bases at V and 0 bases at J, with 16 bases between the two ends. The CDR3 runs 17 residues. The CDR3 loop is CASSFPTAGLSTDTQYF. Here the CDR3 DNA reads TGTGCCAGCAGCTTCCCCACCGCAGGCTTGAGCACAGATACGCAGTATTTT. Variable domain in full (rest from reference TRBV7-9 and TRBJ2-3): DTGVSQNPRHKITKRGQNVTFRCDPISEHNRLYWYRQTLGQGPEFLTYFQNEAQLEKSRLLSDRFSAERPKGSFSTLEIQRTEQGDSAMYLCASSFPTAGLSTDTQYFGPGTRLTVL.

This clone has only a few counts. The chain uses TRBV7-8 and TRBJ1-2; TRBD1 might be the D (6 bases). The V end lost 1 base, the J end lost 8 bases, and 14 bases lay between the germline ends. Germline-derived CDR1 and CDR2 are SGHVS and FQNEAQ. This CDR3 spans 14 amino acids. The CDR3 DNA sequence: TGTGCCAGCAGCTTAGATCCCAGGGGCGAAGGCTACACCTTC. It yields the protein CASSLDPRGEGYTF.

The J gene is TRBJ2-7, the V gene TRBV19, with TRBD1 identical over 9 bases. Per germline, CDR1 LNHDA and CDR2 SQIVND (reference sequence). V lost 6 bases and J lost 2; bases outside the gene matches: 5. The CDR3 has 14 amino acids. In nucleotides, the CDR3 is TGTGCCAGTAGGAAGACAGGGGGGACCTACGAGCAGTACTTC. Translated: CASRKTGGTYEQYF.

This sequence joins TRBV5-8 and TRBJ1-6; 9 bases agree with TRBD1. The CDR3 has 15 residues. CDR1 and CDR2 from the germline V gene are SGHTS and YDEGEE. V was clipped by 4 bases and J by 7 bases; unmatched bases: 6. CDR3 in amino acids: CASSTGTGLNSPLHF. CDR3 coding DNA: TGTGCCAGCAGCACGGGGACAGGGCTAAATTCACCCCTCCACTTT. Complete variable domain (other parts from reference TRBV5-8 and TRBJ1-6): EAGVTQSPTHLIKTRGQQATLRCSPISGHTSVYWYQQALGLGLQFLLWYDEGEERNRGNFPPRFSGRQFPNYSSELNVNALELEDSALYLCASSTGTGLNSPLHFGNGTRLTVT.

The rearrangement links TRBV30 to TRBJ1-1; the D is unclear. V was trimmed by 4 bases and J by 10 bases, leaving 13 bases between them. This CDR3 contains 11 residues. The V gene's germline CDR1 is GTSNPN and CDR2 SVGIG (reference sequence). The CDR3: CAWTPFGRAFF. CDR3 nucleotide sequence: TGTGCCTGGACACCCTTTGGCCGAGCTTTCTTT.

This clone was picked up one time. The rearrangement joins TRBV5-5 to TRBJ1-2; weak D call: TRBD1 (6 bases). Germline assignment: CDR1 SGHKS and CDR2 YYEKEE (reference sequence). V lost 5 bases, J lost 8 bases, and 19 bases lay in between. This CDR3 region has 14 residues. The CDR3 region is CASRPSGTHYGYTF. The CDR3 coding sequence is TGTGCCAGCAGACCTTCCGGGACACATTACGGCTACACCTTC.

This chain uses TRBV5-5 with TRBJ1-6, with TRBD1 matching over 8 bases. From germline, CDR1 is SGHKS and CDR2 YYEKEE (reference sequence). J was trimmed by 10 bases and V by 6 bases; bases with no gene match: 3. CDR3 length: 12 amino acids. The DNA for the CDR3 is TGTGCCAGCATGCACAGGGGGTCACCCCTCCACTTT. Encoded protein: CASMHRGSPLHF.

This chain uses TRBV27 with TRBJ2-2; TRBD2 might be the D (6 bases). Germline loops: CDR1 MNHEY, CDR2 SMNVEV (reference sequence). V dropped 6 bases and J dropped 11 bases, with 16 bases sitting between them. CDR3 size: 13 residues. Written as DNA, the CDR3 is TGTGCCAGCAGCCCGACCCGACTAGTCGAGCTGTTTTTT. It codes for CASSPTRLVELFF.

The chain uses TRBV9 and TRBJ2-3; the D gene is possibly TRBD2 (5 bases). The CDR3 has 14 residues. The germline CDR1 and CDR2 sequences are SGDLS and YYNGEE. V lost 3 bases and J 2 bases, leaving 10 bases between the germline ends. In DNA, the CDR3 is TGTGCCAGCAGCGGGACTCTAAACACAGATACGCAGTATTTT. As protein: CASSGTLNTDTQYF.

This chain's CDR3 is CAISESTDYGYTF. The CDR3 nucleotides are TGTGCCATCAGTGAGTCGACTGATTATGGCTACACCTTC. The chain carries TRBV10-3 and TRBJ1-2; D not certain. V was clipped by 0 bases and J by 5 bases, with 7 bases between them. This CDR3 has 13 residues. CDR1 and CDR2 from the germline V gene are ENHRY and SYGVKD.